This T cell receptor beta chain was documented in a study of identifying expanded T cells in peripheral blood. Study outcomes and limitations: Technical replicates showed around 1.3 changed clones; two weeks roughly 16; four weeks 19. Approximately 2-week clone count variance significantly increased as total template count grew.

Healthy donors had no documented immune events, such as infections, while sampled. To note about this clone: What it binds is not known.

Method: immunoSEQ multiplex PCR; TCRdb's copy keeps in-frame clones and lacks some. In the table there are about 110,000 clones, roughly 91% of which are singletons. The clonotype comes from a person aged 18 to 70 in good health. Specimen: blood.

For the CDR3, the DNA is TGCGCCAGCAGCTTTGAGAGGCCGAACTATGGCTACACCTTC. This encodes CASSFERPNYGYTF. The chain carries TRBV5-1 and TRBJ1-2; D not resolved. The CDR3 runs to 14 residues. Germline V CDR1 and CDR2: SGHRS, YFSETQ. V was pared by 2 bases and J by 2 bases, with 10 bases between.